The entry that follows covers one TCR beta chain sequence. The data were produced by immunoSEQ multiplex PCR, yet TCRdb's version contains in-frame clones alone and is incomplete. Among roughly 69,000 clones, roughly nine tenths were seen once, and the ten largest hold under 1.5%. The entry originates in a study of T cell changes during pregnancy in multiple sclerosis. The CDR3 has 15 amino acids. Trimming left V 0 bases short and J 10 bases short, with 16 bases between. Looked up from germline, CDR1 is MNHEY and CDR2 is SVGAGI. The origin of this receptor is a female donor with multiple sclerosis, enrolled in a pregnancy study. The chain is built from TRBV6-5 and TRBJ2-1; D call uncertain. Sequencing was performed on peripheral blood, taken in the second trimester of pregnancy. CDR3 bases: TGTGCCAGCAGTTACTCTCCCAACAGCATTGTGGAGCAGTTCTTC. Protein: CASSYSPNSIVEQFF.